This paragraph reports one T cell receptor (beta chain). The germline CDR1 and CDR2 sequences are SNHLY and FYNNEI. The CDR3 consists of 13 residues. Between the trimmed V and J ends, which lost 6 bases and 6 bases, there was a span of 14 bases. These data belong to a study of shared clonotypes between healthy human individuals. Across the whole study: Each donor's CD4 naive and CD4 memory cells filled three plates apiece, CD8 naive two, and CD8 memory one.

The data were produced by immunoSEQ multiplex PCR, yet TCRdb's version contains in-frame clones alone and is incomplete. The sample has about 2.4 million clones, 93% seen once. The sequence derives from a man younger than 35 in good health. Some clones in this sample may be carry-over from other donors' samples. This chain connects TRBV2 to TRBJ1-2; D not resolved. The sequencing input was naive CD4+ T cells from PBMCs. Stated subset: CD45RA+ positively selected. This chain's CDR3 is CASRSGYGHGYTF. The CDR3 DNA sequence: TGTGCCAGCAGGAGCGGGTATGGGCATGGCTACACCTTC. Variable domain in full (rest from reference TRBV2 and TRBJ1-2): EPEVTQTPSHQVTQMGQEVILRCVPISNHLYFYWYRQILGQKVEFLVSFYNNEISEKSEIFDDQFSVERPDGSNFTLKIRSTKLEDSAMYFCASRSGYGHGYTFGSGTRLTVV.